This entry features one TCR beta chain sequence. Its antigen is currently unknown. These data come from a study of CD4 T cells in relation to SARS-CoV-2 and coronaviruses. Data came from immunoSEQ multiplex PCR; TCRdb stores just in-frame clones and leaves some out. Of about 19,000 clones in the sample, around four fifths were seen once. Unexposed donor CD4+ T cells date from about 2010-2019, before the COVID-19 pandemic. CD4+ T cells were isolated from the cells after 10 days of culture. Testing used SARS-CoV-2 S/N and four cold-coronavirus spikes on unexposed-donor CD4+ T cells, cells permitting. The origin of this receptor is a human donor in good health. The sample was CD4+ T cells from PBMCs, cultured in vitro.

The CDR3 sequence is CASRSGQTDTQYF. Written as DNA, the CDR3 is TGTGCCAGTAGATCGGGACAGACAGATACGCAGTATTTT. This chain links TRBV19 with TRBJ2-3; 7 nucleotides match TRBD1. The germline gives CDR1 LNHDA, CDR2 SQIVND (reference sequence). This CDR3 has 13 amino acids. J lost 3 bases, V lost 6 bases, and 3 bases had no gene match. Drawing the rest from reference TRBV19 and TRBJ2-3, the complete variable domain is DGGITQSPKYLFRKEGQNVTLSCEQNLNHDAMYWYRQDPGQGLRLIYYSQIVNDFQKGDIAEGYSVSREKKESFPLTVTSAQKNPTAFYLCASRSGQTDTQYFGPGTRLTVL.